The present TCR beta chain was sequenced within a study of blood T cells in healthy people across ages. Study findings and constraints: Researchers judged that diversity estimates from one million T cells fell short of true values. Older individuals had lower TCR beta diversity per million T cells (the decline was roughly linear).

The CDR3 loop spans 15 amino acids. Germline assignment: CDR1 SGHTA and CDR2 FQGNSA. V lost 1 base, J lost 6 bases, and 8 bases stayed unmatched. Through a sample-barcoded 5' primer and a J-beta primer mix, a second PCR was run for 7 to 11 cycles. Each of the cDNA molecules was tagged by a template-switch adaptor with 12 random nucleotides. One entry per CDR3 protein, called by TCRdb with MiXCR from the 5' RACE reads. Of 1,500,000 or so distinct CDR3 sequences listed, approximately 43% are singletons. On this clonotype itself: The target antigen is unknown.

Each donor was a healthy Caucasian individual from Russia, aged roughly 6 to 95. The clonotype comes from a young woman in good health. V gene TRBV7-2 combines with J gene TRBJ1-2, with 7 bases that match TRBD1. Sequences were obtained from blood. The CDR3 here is CASSLVAGGGDGYTF. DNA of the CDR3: TGTGCCAGCAGCTTAGTGGCAGGGGGGGGCGATGGCTACACCTTC.